The 10 T cell receptor beta chains in this list originate from one sample, sequenced in a study of OX40 agonist ivuxolimab in advanced cancers. The table came from immunoSEQ multiplex PCR; TCRdb's copy has only in-frame clones and leaves some out. The table lists some 100,000 clones, 85% to 95% of them singletons, with approximately 2.9% in the top ten. The material was CD4+ or CD8+ T cells sorted from blood, obtained in a trial of the OX40 agonist ivuxolimab. The source of these receptors is an adult with an advanced solid tumor such as melanoma, head and neck, liver or kidney cancer.

CDR3 DNA sequence: TGTGCCAGCAGCTTGGCCGCCGGTACTTCGTATAGCAATCAGCCCCAGCATTTT. Amino acids: CASSLAAGTSYSNQPQHF. This rearrangement joins TRBV5-6 to TRBJ1-5; D unresolved. This CDR3 is built from 18 residues. CDR1 SGHDT and CDR2 YYEEEE come from the germline V gene. V shed 0 bases and J shed 0 bases, with 16 bases lying between them. The full variable domain, completed using reference TRBV5-6 and TRBJ1-5, is DAGVTQSPTHLIKTRGQQVTLRCSPKSGHDTVSWYQQALGQGPQFIFQYYEEEERQRGNFPDRFSGHQFPNYSSELNVNALLLGDSALYLCASSLAAGTSYSNQPQHFGDGTRLSIL.

This clone was counted between two and nine times. The chain has TRBV14 and TRBJ1-1; no clear D. Germline values: CDR1 SGHDN, CDR2 FVKESK. The CDR3 extends over 11 amino acids. Trimming left V 1 base short and J 5 bases short, with 2 bases between. DNA for the CDR3: TGTGCCAGCAGCCAAGGAACTGAAGCTTTCTTT. This encodes CASSQGTEAFF. Variable domain in full (rest from reference TRBV14 and TRBJ1-1): EAGVTQFPSHSVIEKGQTVTLRCDPISGHDNLYWYRRVMGKEIKFLLHFVKESKQDESGMPNNRFLAERTGGTYSTLKVQPAELEDSGVYFCASSQGTEAFFGQGTRLTVV.

The V call is TRBV7-8, the J call TRBJ1-2; a possible D gene is TRBD1 (6 bases). Germline-derived CDR1 and CDR2 are SGHVS and FQNEAQ. Between the trimmed V and J ends, which lost 1 base and 6 bases, there was a span of 12 bases. The CDR3 length is 14 residues. CDR3 DNA sequence: TGTGCCAGCAGCTTAGTGTTTAGGGGGGATGGCTACACCTTC. Amino acid sequence: CASSLVFRGDGYTF.

The rearrangement links TRBV30 to TRBJ2-2; tentatively, D is TRBD1 (6 bases). Germline V gene data show CDR1 as GTSNPN and CDR2 as SVGIG (reference sequence). Deletions cut 2 bases from V and 0 bases from J, with 16 bases between. The CDR3 is 17 residues long. The CDR3 region has the DNA TGTGCCTGGAGTCCCATCGACAGGCTCTCGAACACCGGGGAGCTGTTTTTT. Encoded protein: CAWSPIDRLSNTGELFF.

The V call is TRBV6-6, the J call TRBJ1-1; the D gene is possibly TRBD1 (6 bases). This CDR3 has 14 amino acids. Trimming took 4 bases from V and 4 from J, leaving 13 bases between them. CDR1 MNHNY and CDR2 SVGAGI come from the germline V gene (reference sequence). The CDR3 reads CASSLAGVPTEAFF. CDR3 coding DNA: TGTGCCAGCAGTTTAGCAGGGGTTCCCACTGAAGCTTTCTTT.

This chain joins TRBV4-1 and TRBJ2-7, with D unresolved. There are 16 residues in the CDR3. Germline V CDR1 and CDR2: MGHRA, YSYEKL. V was cut by 0 bases and J by 0 bases, with 12 bases left in between. The CDR3: CASSQETAESSYEQYF. The CDR3 DNA is TGCGCCAGCAGCCAAGAAACAGCTGAGAGCTCCTACGAGCAGTACTTC.

The rearrangement uses TRBV6-6 and TRBJ2-7; 7 bases align to TRBD1. This CDR3 has 14 amino acids. The trim removed 2 bases at V and 2 bases at J, leaving 3 bases unmatched. CDR1 MNHNY and CDR2 SVGAGI come from the germline V gene (reference sequence). The CDR3 nucleotides read TGTGCCAGCAGTTACCACGGGACAGCCTACGAGCAGTACTTC. This gives the protein CASSYHGTAYEQYF.

This sequence joins TRBV7-9 and TRBJ1-1, with D unresolved. V was clipped by 10 bases and J by 3 bases, with 15 bases between them. There are 13 residues in the CDR3. In germline, CDR1 is SEHNR, CDR2 FQNEAQ (reference sequence). CDR3 loop: CATGRAVHTEAFF. In DNA, the CDR3 is TGTGCCACCGGGAGGGCAGTACACACTGAAGCTTTCTTT.

The CDR3 reads CASSYRVKSNEKLFF. The CDR3 bases are TGTGCCAGCAGTTACAGGGTCAAGTCTAATGAAAAACTGTTTTTT. The gene calls are TRBV6-5 and TRBJ1-4; no definite D call. This CDR3 comprises 15 residues. Looked up from germline, CDR1 is MNHEY and CDR2 is SVGAGI. The V end lost 2 bases, the J end lost 3 bases, and 10 bases lay between the germline ends.

The V and J genes are TRBV19 and TRBJ1-6; D remains ambiguous. V lost 4 bases and J 9 bases, leaving 7 bases between the germline ends. The CDR3 runs 12 residues. The germline V gene encodes CDR1 LNHDA and CDR2 SQIVND (reference sequence). The CDR3 bases are TGTGCCAGTAGTACCCTGGGTTCACCCCTCCACTTT. Protein product: CASSTLGSPLHF.